Presented here are 19 T cell receptor beta chains from one specimen sequenced in a study of CD8 T cells in Susac syndrome. Random hexamers primed reverse transcription of about 0.5 to 1 ug RNA. TCRdb independently ran MiXCR on the immunoSEQ multiplex PCR reads; one entry per CDR3 protein. Among some 120,000 distinct CDR3 sequences listed, 85% to 95% were seen once. Sequences were obtained from CD8+ T cells from PBMCs. These receptors were taken from a human donor in good health.

V and J are TRBV2 and TRBJ2-3, with 9 bases identical to TRBD2. With 6 bases clipped from V and 4 bases from J, the junction kept 8 bases outside the gene matches. The CDR3 contains 15 residues. In germline, CDR1 is SNHLY, CDR2 FYNNEI. The CDR3 loop is CASSRSGSVPDTQYF. The CDR3 nucleotides are TGTGCCAGCAGCCGTAGCGGGAGTGTCCCAGATACGCAGTATTTT.

The rearrangement joins TRBV27 to TRBJ2-5, with TRBD1 matching over 12 bases. Germline CDR1 reads MNHEY; CDR2 reads SMNVEV (reference sequence). The CDR3 consists of 15 residues. V was pared by 4 bases and J by 4 bases, with 4 bases of the junction left unmatched. The CDR3 spells CASSSGTGGLETQYF. For the CDR3, the DNA is TGTGCCAGCAGTTCCGGGACAGGGGGCCTAGAGACCCAGTACTTC.

The gene calls are TRBV18 and TRBJ2-7; the match to TRBD1 covers 7 bases. This CDR3 has 15 amino acids. CDR1 KGHSH and CDR2 LQKENI come from the germline V gene. Trimming took 3 bases from V and 5 from J; bases not matched to a gene: 10. The CDR3 region is CASSPRQGHSDEQYF. As DNA, the CDR3 is TGTGCCAGCTCACCCCGACAGGGTCATTCAGACGAGCAGTACTTC.

The CDR3 sequence is CASSLPGTVNTEAFF. The CDR3 DNA follows: TGTGCCAGCAGCTTGCCTGGGACAGTGAACACTGAAGCTTTCTTT. The chain couples TRBV5-4 to TRBJ1-1; 7 positions agree with TRBD1. This CDR3 is built from 15 residues. CDR1 SGHNT and CDR2 YYREEE come from the germline V gene (reference sequence). The V gene end was trimmed by 1 base and the J gene end by 0 bases; junction bases not matched to a gene: 3.

This clonotype was observed a single time. The genes are TRBV14 and TRBJ1-2; D is uncertain. The CDR3 contains 14 residues. V was clipped by 0 bases and J by 2 bases, with 7 bases between them. CDR1 is SGHDN and CDR2 is FVKESK in the germline V gene. The CDR3 DNA reads TGTGCCAGCAGCCAAGACGGACGGAACTATGGCTACACCTTC. This sequence encodes CASSQDGRNYGYTF.

V is TRBV6-1 and J is TRBJ2-1; the D call may be TRBD1 or TRBD2 (5 bases each). Germline loops: CDR1 MNHNS, CDR2 SASEGT. This CDR3 is 13 amino acids long. V lost 1 base to trimming and J lost 9 bases, with 10 bases between them. CDR3 nucleotide sequence: TGTGCCAGCAGTGAAGTGGGGACGACTGAGCAGTTCTTC. This codes for CASSEVGTTEQFF.

The V gene is TRBV2, the J gene TRBJ2-2; D unresolved. CDR1 and CDR2 from the germline V gene are SNHLY and FYNNEI. Trimming removed 1 base from V and 2 bases from J, with 5 bases in between. CDR3 length equals 14 residues. CDR3 residues: CASSEGLNTGELFF. CDR3 coding DNA: TGTGCCAGCAGTGAAGGCCTAAACACCGGGGAGCTGTTTTTT.

V is TRBV7-3 and J is TRBJ2-7; TRBD1 is a possible D gene (6 bases). The V gene lost 5 bases and the J gene lost 1 base, with 15 bases spanning the gap. The CDR3 loop spans 15 amino acids. CDR1 and CDR2 from the germline V gene are SGHTA and FQGTGA. The CDR3 coding sequence is TGTGCCAGCAGCCCGACAGGAGACCCTTCCTACGAGCAGTACTTC. Protein: CASSPTGDPSYEQYF.

The chain combines TRBV9 with TRBJ1-1; D is undetermined. This CDR3 is 12 amino acids long. Germline loops: CDR1 SGDLS, CDR2 YYNGEE. Trimming left V 5 bases short and J 1 base short, with 6 bases between. The CDR3 here is CASRYPNTEAFF. As DNA, the CDR3 is TGTGCCAGCAGGTACCCGAACACTGAAGCTTTCTTT.

This chain links TRBV20-1 with TRBJ1-1; D remains ambiguous. Germline loops: CDR1 DFQATT, CDR2 SNEGSKA (reference sequence). Deletions cut 2 bases from V and 8 bases from J, with 15 bases between. This CDR3 spans 13 amino acids. CDR3 in amino acids: CSARNDVATEAFF. As DNA, the CDR3 is TGCAGTGCTAGAAATGACGTAGCTACCGAAGCTTTCTTT.

This rearrangement joins TRBV7-2 to TRBJ1-4, with 7 bases fitting TRBD1. Germline V gives CDR1 SGHTA, CDR2 FQGNSA. With V trimmed by 5 bases and J by 8 bases, 14 bases remained unmatched. CDR3 size: 16 residues. The CDR3 DNA reads TGTGCCAGCAGCCCGTTCGCCAGGCAGGGGGGAGAAAAACTGTTTTTT. It codes for CASSPFARQGGEKLFF.

This chain connects TRBV19 to TRBJ2-5; D possibly matches TRBD1 or TRBD2 (7 bases each). The V gene's germline CDR1 is LNHDA and CDR2 SQIVND (reference sequence). The CDR3 is 15 amino acids. V lost 3 bases to trimming and J lost 7 bases, with 18 bases between them. The CDR3 sequence is CASSIQPGQRGTQYF. The CDR3 DNA follows: TGTGCCAGTAGTATCCAACCGGGACAGCGGGGGACCCAGTACTTC.

This clonotype was recorded only once. This chain links TRBV9 with TRBJ2-3; D is ambiguous. The CDR3 spans 15 residues. Trimming removed 7 bases from V and 2 bases from J, with 17 bases in between. The V gene's germline CDR1 is SGDLS and CDR2 YYNGEE. In nucleotides, the CDR3 is TGTGCCAGCGACAAACGAAAAGGAATCACAGATACGCAGTATTTT. It specifies CASDKRKGITDTQYF.

In this sample, this clonotype turned up a few times. The chain recombines TRBV6-5 with TRBJ2-1; D is uncertain. Germline V lookup: CDR1 MNHEY, CDR2 SVGAGI. Trimming removed 6 bases from V and 0 bases from J, with 9 bases in between. The CDR3 loop spans 14 amino acids. This chain's CDR3 is CASRATSSYNEQFF. The CDR3 DNA reads TGTGCCAGCAGGGCCACCAGCTCCTACAATGAGCAGTTCTTC.

V is TRBV4-2 and J is TRBJ1-2; D remains unclear. Germline V CDR1 and CDR2: LGHNA, YNFKEQ. CDR3 size: 16 residues. Trimming cost V 1 base and J 2 bases, with 14 bases left between them. In nucleotides, the CDR3 is TGTGCCAGCAGCCAAGGAGCCCAGGAGACCAACTATGGCTACACCTTC. Translating it yields CASSQGAQETNYGYTF.

CDR3 in DNA: TGTGCCAGCAGGGTCGGGGCCAGCTCCTACAATGAGCAGTTCTTC. This codes for CASRVGASSYNEQFF. This sequence joins TRBV6-1 and TRBJ2-1; the D gene could be TRBD1 or TRBD2 (5 bases each). The CDR3 covers 15 residues. V shed 6 bases and J shed 0 bases, with 12 bases lying between them. Germline-derived CDR1 and CDR2 are MNHNS and SASEGT.

V usage is TRBV6-1 and J usage is TRBJ1-2; TRBD1 aligns across 7 bases. V was pared by 6 bases and J by 2 bases, with 9 bases of the junction left unmatched. CDR3 size: 15 residues. Germline CDR1 MNHNS, CDR2 SASEGT. This chain's CDR3 is CASSAARQGNYGYTF. In DNA form, the CDR3 reads TGTGCCAGCAGCGCGGCTAGACAGGGCAACTATGGCTACACCTTC.

The CDR3 DNA reads as TGTGCCAGCAGCTTTCAGACAGGATCCCTTTCACCCCTCCACTTT. It codes for CASSFQTGSLSPLHF. The chain joins TRBV3-1 to TRBJ1-6; tentative D call: TRBD1 (6 bases). CDR3 length equals 15 residues. CDR1 is LGHDT and CDR2 is YNNKEL in the germline V gene (reference sequence). V shed 5 bases and J shed 9 bases, with 17 bases lying between them.

A single count supports this clonotype. The rearrangement joins TRBV4-2 to TRBJ1-1; 7 bases fit TRBD1. Looked up from germline, CDR1 is LGHNA and CDR2 is YNFKEQ. Trimming took 4 bases from V and 7 from J; bases not matched to a gene: 15. The CDR3 runs to 16 residues. CDR3 sequence reads: CASSRRGGQLLSEAFF. DNA of the CDR3: TGTGCCAGCAGCCGGAGGGGGGGACAGCTATTGAGTGAAGCTTTCTTT.